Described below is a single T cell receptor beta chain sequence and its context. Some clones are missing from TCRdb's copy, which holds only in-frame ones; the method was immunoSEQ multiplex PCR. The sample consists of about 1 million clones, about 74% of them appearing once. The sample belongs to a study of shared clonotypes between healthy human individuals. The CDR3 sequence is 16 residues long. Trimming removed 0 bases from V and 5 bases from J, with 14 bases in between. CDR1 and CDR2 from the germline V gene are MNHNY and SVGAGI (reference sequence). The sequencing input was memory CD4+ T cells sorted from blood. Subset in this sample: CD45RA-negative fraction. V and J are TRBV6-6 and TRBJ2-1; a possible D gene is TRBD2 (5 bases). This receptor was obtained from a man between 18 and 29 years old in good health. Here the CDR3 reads CASSYSMVSVDNEQFF. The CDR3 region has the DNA TGTGCCAGCAGTTACTCGATGGTTAGCGTCGACAATGAGCAGTTCTTC.